This T cell receptor beta chain was sequenced in a study of T cell responses to AZD1222 COVID-19 vaccine. General study findings and limits: Baseline antibody screening turned up just a handful of seropositive AZD1222 recipients. Rises in breadth and depth of Spike-specific TCRs came after two AZD1222 doses. Clonal diversity may have been underestimated, and the donors were mostly white British, with more females than males.

Details on this clone: Its target is unknown.

Trimming cost V 3 bases and J 6 bases, with 18 bases left between them. CDR1 and CDR2 (germline): SGDLS, YYNGEE. The CDR3 sequence is 16 residues long. The table came from immunoSEQ multiplex PCR; TCRdb's copy has only in-frame clones and leaves some out. This sample has 110,000 to 150,000 clones, with 85% to 95% found just once. The gene calls are TRBV9 and TRBJ1-4, with D possibly matching TRBD1 (6 bases). The sequence derives from an adult who had recovered from COVID-19. This material consisted of peripheral blood, taken after recovery from COVID-19. As DNA, the CDR3 is TGTGCCAGCAGCGCATACGGAAGGGGGGACGATGAAAAACTGTTTTTT. Translated: CASSAYGRGDDEKLFF. The whole variable domain, remainder taken from reference TRBV9 and TRBJ1-4, is DSGVTQTPKHLITATGQRVTLRCSPRSGDLSVYWYQQSLDQGLQFLIQYYNGEERAKGNILERFSAQQFPDLHSELNLSSLELGDSALYFCASSAYGRGDDEKLFFGSGTQLSVL.